This is a list of T cell receptor beta chains from one sample in a study of regulatory T cells in long-lasting Graves disease. TCRdb reprocessed the multiplex PCR reads with MiXCR, giving one entry per CDR3 protein. The table records a few hundred thousand distinct CDR3 sequences, about an eighth of them present only once. This sample also appeared in a second study, on T cells in Graves' hyperthyroidism and ophthalmopathy.

The sample consisted of peripheral blood mononuclear cells (PBMCs), taken at new diagnosis, from a patient treated with antithyroid drugs. The receptors were sampled from a woman aged 18 to 35 with Graves disease. Each CDR3 is given with its conserved first and last residue. D genes are given only for firm matches. Not all rows give a size; the values are once, few, many and, for expanded clones, a class.

TRBV19	once	TRBD2	TRBJ2-1	TGTGCCAGTCGAAGGACTAGCAATGAGCAGTTCTTC	CASRRTSNEQFF
TRBV7-3	many	-	TRBJ2-1	TGTGCCAGCAGCGTGTCGGGAGCCAATGAGCAGTTCTTC	CASSVSGANEQFF
TRBV5-5	once	-	TRBJ2-3	TGTGTCAGCAGCTTGGACGGAGTTAGCACAGATACGCAGTATTTT	CVSSLDGVSTDTQYF
TRBV9	-	TRBD1	TRBJ1-6	TGTGCCAGCAGCGGGGACAGACATAATTCACCCCTCCACTTT	CASSGDRHNSPLHF
TRBV27	many	-	TRBJ2-5	TGTGCCAGCAGTTCTGGGGATTCGATCAAGACCCAGTACTTC	CASSSGDSIKTQYF
TRBV19	many	-	TRBJ1-1	TGTGCCAGTAGCCGAACCGGGGTTTCCACTGAAGCTTTCTTT	CASSRTGVSTEAFF
TRBV7-2	many	-	TRBJ2-3	TGTGCCAGCAGCTGGGCGGTCAGGGCGGAAGATACGCAGTATTTT	CASSWAVRAEDTQYF
TRBV24-1	-	TRBD2	TRBJ2-1	TGTGCCACCAGTGATTTAGGACTAGCGGGAGGGCCGGGATACAATGAGCAGTTCTTC	CATSDLGLAGGPGYNEQFF
TRBV20-1	many	TRBD2	TRBJ2-1	TGCAGTGCTAGAGACTCGGGACTAGCTCTAAGTCAGTTCTTC	CSARDSGLALSQFF
TRBV24-1	many	TRBD2	TRBJ2-1	TGTGCCACCAGTGCGGGAGGGTCCTCTTACAATGAGCAGTTCTTC	CATSAGGSSYNEQFF
TRBV28	many	TRBD2	TRBJ2-1	TGTGCCAGCAGTTTAACGTTGTCTAGCGGGTACAATGAGCAGTTCTTC	CASSLTLSSGYNEQFF
TRBV20-1	many	-	TRBJ2-3	TGCAGTGCTAGAGATCCCGACTCCGCCTCTAGCACAGATACGCAGTATTTT	CSARDPDSASSTDTQYF
TRBV4-2	few	-	TRBJ1-6	TGTGCCAGCAGCCAAGTTACAGACCGCTATTCACCCCTCCACTTT	CASSQVTDRYSPLHF